Below, one TCR beta chain is given with its context. The sample has other DNA sequences that encode this CDR3 too. This record belongs to a study of blood T cell repertoires in COVID-19. Background on the study: There were acute and convalescent COVID-19 samples, and they came from the United States, Italy and Spain. T cells, B-cell-depleted T cells, or PBMCs provided the cDNA or gDNA that served as material.

Participants' own reports of clinical history determined their cohort assignment. Per the germline V gene, CDR1 is KGHSH and CDR2 is LQKENI. The germline V and J ends were trimmed by 3 bases and 2 bases, with 7 bases remaining between them. The CDR3 extends over 13 amino acids. Using immunoSEQ multiplex PCR, the repertoire was profiled, and TCRdb retains in-frame clones only, with some absent. The sample consists of more than 300,000 clones, more than 75% of them appearing once. The source is a woman aged 18-29 years who had recovered from COVID-19. The chain is built from TRBV18 and TRBJ1-1, with TRBD1 as a possible D gene (5 bases). Sequencing was carried out using PBMCs or T cells enriched from blood (not recorded which). CDR3 residues: CASSPGGNTEAFF. CDR3 DNA sequence: TGTGCCAGCTCACCCGGGGGTAACACTGAAGCTTTCTTT.